This is a list of T cell receptor beta chains from one sample in a study of blood T cell repertoires in COVID-19. Sequencing was performed with immunoSEQ multiplex PCR; in TCRdb, only in-frame clones are kept and a portion is missing. The sample has roughly 200,000 clones; 84% are singletons. Sample: peripheral blood. The receptors were sampled from a woman aged 70-85 years with active or convalescent COVID-19. Each CDR3 is given with its conserved first and last residue. Fields, in order: V gene, clone size, J gene, D gene, CDR3 protein, CDR3 DNA. The D gene is left open where the match is weak. Clone size is not always given. Where it is, it says once, few, many or a class for expanded clones.

>TRBV4-1|NA|TRBJ2-7|TRBD2
CASSQGSRLAGESEQYF
TGCGCCAGCAGCCAAGGGAGTCGACTAGCGGGAGAGAGCGAGCAGTACTTC
>TRBV30|NA|TRBJ2-3|NA
CAWSQTGGGGTDTQYF
TGTGCCTGGAGCCAGACCGGGGGCGGGGGAACAGATACGCAGTATTTT
>TRBV21-1|NA|TRBJ2-1|NA
CASRTPKNEQFF
TGTGCCAGCAGAACTCCAAAGAATGAGCAGTTCTTC
>TRBV2|few|TRBJ1-3|TRBD1
CASSPLQGSSGNTIYF
TGTGCCAGCAGCCCACTACAGGGGAGCTCTGGAAACACCATATATTTT
>TRBV3-1/TRBV3-2|NA|TRBJ2-7|TRBD2
CASSQAFGAGGYEQYF
TGTGCCAGCAGCCAAGCCTTTGGGGCGGGAGGTTACGAGCAGTACTTC
>TRBV12-3/TRBV12-4|NA|TRBJ2-6|NA
CASSLQEANVLTF
TGTGCCAGCAGCCTCCAGGAGGCCAACGTCCTGACTTTC
>TRBV7-9|NA|TRBJ1-6|NA
CASSFDAGRTNSPLHF
TGTGCCAGCAGCTTTGACGCGGGACGGACAAATTCACCCCTCCACTTT
>TRBV5-8|once|TRBJ2-6|NA
CASSPRVRRSGANVLTF
TGTGCCAGCAGCCCGAGGGTTAGGAGATCTGGGGCCAACGTCCTGACTTTC
>TRBV28|NA|TRBJ2-6|TRBD1
CASRERGPGANVLTF
TGTGCCAGCAGGGAAAGGGGGCCTGGGGCCAACGTCCTGACTTTC
>TRBV20-1|NA|TRBJ2-1|TRBD1
CSASRGTGLYNEQFF
TGCAGTGCTAGTCGGGGGACAGGGCTCTACAATGAGCAGTTCTTC
>TRBV25-1|NA|TRBJ1-2|NA
CASSEFAELSGGYTF
TGTGCCAGCAGTGAATTTGCGGAACTCTCGGGGGGCTACACCTTC
>TRBV19|NA|TRBJ1-1|NA
CASIGRGRNTEAFF
TGTGCCAGTATAGGCAGGGGCAGGAACACTGAAGCTTTCTTT
>TRBV11-2|few|TRBJ1-1|NA
CASSTNYNTEAFF
TGTGCCAGCAGCACAAATTATAACACTGAAGCTTTCTTT
>TRBV11-2|NA|TRBJ2-7|NA
CASSPGGGILNEQYF
TGTGCCAGCAGCCCAGGGGGAGGAATATTAAACGAGCAGTACTTC
>TRBV2|once|TRBJ2-5|TRBD2
CASSGLAGRQETQYF
TGTGCCAGCAGTGGACTAGCGGGTCGTCAGGAGACCCAGTACTTC
>TRBV28|NA|TRBJ2-1|NA
CASSRLEIYNEQFF
TGTGCCAGCAGTCGACTGGAGATCTACAATGAGCAGTTCTTC
>TRBV6-1|NA|TRBJ1-2|NA
CASSDKGSGNYGYTF
TGTGCCAGCAGTGATAAGGGCAGCGGAAACTATGGCTACACCTTC
>TRBV4-1|NA|TRBJ2-5|NA
CASSRPSGGSETQYF
TGCGCCAGCAGCCGACCCTCCGGTGGGAGCGAGACCCAGTACTTC
>TRBV30|NA|TRBJ1-5|NA
CAWSVQGNQPQHF
TGTGCCTGGAGTGTACAGGGCAATCAGCCCCAGCATTTT
>TRBV9|NA|TRBJ1-6|NA
CASSVGQGTDSPLHF
TGTGCCAGCAGCGTAGGGCAGGGCACGGATTCACCCCTCCACTTT
>TRBV29-1|once|TRBJ1-1|NA
CSVGVNTEAFF
TGCAGCGTTGGAGTGAACACTGAAGCTTTCTTT
>TRBV9|NA|TRBJ2-6|TRBD1
CASSVGLGTGGSGANVLTF
TGTGCCAGCAGCGTAGGGCTGGGGACAGGGGGCTCTGGGGCCAACGTCCTGACTTTC
>TRBV4-1|NA|TRBJ1-6|NA
CASSQTGSYNSPLHF
TGCGCCAGCAGCCAAACGGGCTCCTATAATTCACCCCTCCACTTT